The rows below give T cell receptor beta chains drawn from one sample of a study of CD8 T cells in Susac syndrome. TCRdb redid the calling of the immunoSEQ multiplex PCR reads with MiXCR, one entry per CDR3 protein. In the table there are 200,000 to 250,000 distinct CDR3 sequences, nearly 97% of which are singletons. The sample consisted of CD4+ T cells from PBMCs. The receptors originated from a human donor with multiple sclerosis. Each CDR3 is given with its conserved first and last residue. Each record gives: V gene, J gene, clone size, D gene, CDR3 protein, CDR3 DNA. A D gene is named only where the DNA matches it firmly. Size values are once, few and many counts, or a class for expanded clones, and some rows have none.

TRBV12-5	TRBJ1-1	NA	NA	CASGLGQGIAEAFF	TGTGCTAGTGGTTTGGGCCAGGGTATTGCTGAAGCTTTCTTT
TRBV29-1	TRBJ2-7	NA	NA	CSVEEGGLYEQYF	TGCAGCGTTGAAGAGGGCGGGCTCTACGAGCAGTACTTC
TRBV30	TRBJ2-7	NA	NA	CAWSGLTYEQYF	TGTGCCTGGAGCGGCCTCACCTACGAGCAGTACTTC
TRBV2	TRBJ2-1	NA	TRBD2	CASSVGTSGDEQFF	TGTGCCAGCAGTGTCGGGACTAGTGGGGATGAGCAGTTCTTC
TRBV29-1	TRBJ2-3	NA	NA	CSTTESGASTDTQYF	TGCAGCACTACCGAATCAGGTGCTAGCACAGATACGCAGTATTTT
TRBV20-1	TRBJ1-1	NA	TRBD1	CSARIQGARTEAFF	TGCAGTGCTAGGATCCAGGGGGCCCGGACTGAAGCTTTCTTT
TRBV7-3	TRBJ1-2	NA	NA	CASSLNGGTNYGYTF	TGTGCCAGCAGCTTAAACGGCGGGACTAACTATGGCTACACCTTC
TRBV3-1	TRBJ1-1	NA	NA	CASSRDQGTEAFF	TGTGCCAGCAGCCGGGACCAGGGCACTGAAGCTTTCTTT
TRBV29-1	TRBJ2-5	NA	TRBD2	CSTVAGAGETQYF	TGCAGCACCGTAGCGGGGGCGGGAGAGACCCAGTACTTC
TRBV28	TRBJ2-7	once	NA	CASSSSRDVHLPRGYF	TGTGCCAGCAGTTCCAGCCGGGACGTTCATCTCCCCAGGGGGTACTTC